This TCR beta chain was recorded in a study of blood T cell repertoires in COVID-19. Participants came from roughly 24 US areas, aged roughly 18 to 95 years. This CDR3 has 11 amino acids. CDR1 is MNHEY and CDR2 is SVGAGI in the germline V gene. Trimming shortened V by 10 bases and J by 7 bases, and 10 bases separated the two germline ends. Repertoires were generated with immunoSEQ multiplex PCR, while TCRdb's copy carries only in-frame clones and drops some. This sample carries 120,000 to 150,000 clones, roughly nine tenths of them seen once, and the ten largest clones take roughly 4%. This clonotype originated in a woman aged 40-49 years who had been exposed to COVID-19. Material for sequencing was PBMCs or T cells enriched from blood (not recorded which). The genes are TRBV6-5 and TRBJ2-2; tentative D call: TRBD2 (6 bases). The CDR3 nucleotides read TGTGCCACCGGAGGGGTCGGGGAGCTGTTTTTT. It translates to CATGGVGELFF.